These 16 T cell receptor beta chains were sequenced from one sample in a study of blood T cell repertoires in COVID-19. Profiled with immunoSEQ multiplex PCR; TCRdb holds only in-frame clones, not every one. The repertoire holds a few hundred thousand clones, with around 85% as singletons. The source material was PBMCs or T cells enriched from blood (not recorded which). The receptor source for this set is a man between 40 and 49 years old who had recovered from COVID-19.

The chain joins TRBV6-1 to TRBJ1-1; 7 nucleotides match TRBD1. The V segment lost 2 bases and the J segment 10 bases; nucleotides outside the gene matches: 7. The germline CDR1 and CDR2 sequences are MNHNS and SASEGT. This CDR3 is 13 amino acids long. The CDR3: CASSESTGVGAFF. CDR3 coding DNA: TGTGCCAGCAGTGAATCTACAGGGGTTGGAGCTTTCTTT.

This clone has a single count. The chain is built from TRBV19 and TRBJ1-3; perhaps TRBD1 as D (5 bases). The length of the CDR3 is 14 residues. CDR1 LNHDA and CDR2 SQIVND come from the germline V gene (reference sequence). V was shortened by 1 base and J by 10 bases, with 14 bases between the two germline ends. The chain's CDR3 is CASSIVQGYLTIYF. As DNA, the CDR3 is TGTGCCAGTAGTATAGTCCAGGGATATCTAACCATATATTTT.

The chain carries TRBV5-1 and TRBJ2-3, with 10 bases lining up with TRBD2. The length of the CDR3 is 16 residues. Trimming at V came to 3 bases and at J to 2 bases, leaving 6 bases not matched to a gene. Germline V gene sequence: CDR1 SGHRS, CDR2 YFSETQ. The CDR3 DNA is TGCGCCAGCAGCTGGACTAGCGGAAAAATCACAGATACGCAGTATTTT. Its translation: CASSWTSGKITDTQYF.

V gene TRBV4-3 combines with J gene TRBJ2-3; 9 bases align to TRBD2. The CDR3 contains 18 residues. V shed 1 base and J 3 bases; nucleotides not matched to a gene: 11. Germline V lookup: CDR1 LGHNA, CDR2 YSLEER. As DNA, the CDR3 is TGCGCCAGCAGCCAAGGGTCGGCGGGAGGGTTGGGGACAGATACGCAGTATTTT. This sequence encodes CASSQGSAGGLGTDTQYF.

The chain has TRBV19 and TRBJ2-1, with 12 bases that match TRBD2. Germline CDR1 is LNHDA and CDR2 is SQIVND (reference sequence). The length of the CDR3 is 15 residues. V shed 5 bases and J 9 bases; nucleotides not matched to a gene: 8. CDR3 nucleotides: TGTGCCAGTAGTCTCCTGACTAGCGGGAGAAGTGAGCAGTTCTTC. Translation gives CASSLLTSGRSEQFF.

This sequence joins TRBV5-6 and TRBJ2-5, with 7 bases fitting TRBD1. Germline lookup yields CDR1 SGHDT and CDR2 YYEEEE. This CDR3 has 14 amino acids. The V segment lost 2 bases and the J segment 3 bases; nucleotides outside the gene matches: 4. DNA for the CDR3: TGTGCCAGCAGCTTCTCAACAGGGGAAGAGACCCAGTACTTC. Translated, it gives CASSFSTGEETQYF. Full variable domain (remainder filled in from reference TRBV5-6 and TRBJ2-5): DAGVTQSPTHLIKTRGQQVTLRCSPKSGHDTVSWYQQALGQGPQFIFQYYEEEERQRGNFPDRFSGHQFPNYSSELNVNALLLGDSALYLCASSFSTGEETQYFGPGTRLLVL.

The chain links TRBV3-1 (or the pseudogene TRBV3-2) to TRBJ2-2, with 11 bases matching TRBD1. Germline V lookup: CDR1 LGHDT, CDR2 YNNKEL (reference sequence). V shed 3 bases and J 2 bases; nucleotides not matched to a gene: 2. The CDR3 has 16 amino acids. CDR3 region: CASSQDRGRNTGELFF. The DNA for the CDR3 is TGTGCCAGCAGCCAGGACAGGGGGCGCAACACCGGGGAGCTGTTTTTT.

The chain uses TRBV27 and TRBJ2-3; D possibly corresponds to TRBD2 (6 bases). Germline CDR1 MNHEY, CDR2 SMNVEV (reference sequence). The CDR3 extends over 17 amino acids. V was shortened by 1 base and J by 1 base, with 15 bases between the two germline ends. CDR3 loop: CASSLFLLGGGTDTQYF. In nucleotides, the CDR3 is TGTGCCAGCAGTTTATTTTTACTGGGGGGTGGCACAGATACGCAGTATTTT.

The chain has TRBV6-5 and TRBJ2-3; the match to TRBD1 covers 9 bases. Unmatched junction bases numbered 9, after V lost 2 bases and J lost 6 bases. The CDR3 has 16 amino acids. CDR1 and CDR2 from the germline V gene are MNHEY and SVGAGI. CDR3 amino acids: CASSYGQGRVADTQYF. CDR3 bases: TGTGCCAGCAGTTACGGACAGGGGAGGGTAGCGGATACGCAGTATTTT.

J is TRBJ2-1 and V is TRBV7-2, with TRBD2 identical over 7 bases. CDR1 is SGHTA and CDR2 is FQGNSA in the germline V gene. V dropped 3 bases and J dropped 4; count of bases not matched to a gene: 6. The CDR3 has 15 residues. CDR3: CASSFGLAEYNEQFF. Here the CDR3 DNA reads TGTGCCAGCAGCTTTGGCCTAGCGGAGTACAATGAGCAGTTCTTC.

This clone came up once. The rearrangement links TRBV2 to TRBJ2-1; the D gene is possibly TRBD2 (6 bases). The CDR3 consists of 16 residues. The germline V and J ends were trimmed by 6 bases and 0 bases, with 15 bases remaining between them. Germline CDR1 is SNHLY and CDR2 is FYNNEI. DNA for the CDR3: TGTGCCAGCAGGGAACGACTAGGCAGCTCCTACAATGAGCAGTTCTTC. It yields the protein CASRERLGSSYNEQFF.

V is TRBV7-8 and J is TRBJ2-2; the match to TRBD1 covers 7 bases. From germline, CDR1 is SGHVS and CDR2 FQNEAQ. With 5 bases clipped from V and 7 bases from J, the junction kept 7 bases outside the gene matches. The CDR3 spans 14 residues. The CDR3 nucleotides are TGTGCCAGCAGCCGAGACAGGGTGGGCGGGGAGCTGTTTTTT. This gives the protein CASSRDRVGGELFF.

The chain is built from TRBV6-5 and TRBJ2-1; D might be TRBD2 (6 bases). The CDR3 is 13 amino acids. V lost 6 bases, J lost 10 bases, and 16 bases lay in between. CDR1 and CDR2 from the germline V gene are MNHEY and SVGAGI. The DNA of the CDR3 is TGTGCCAGCAGACGGGGACTCGAAGCGGAGCAGTTCTTC. Its translation is CASRRGLEAEQFF.

The genes are TRBV5-1 and TRBJ2-1; D gene uncertain. Trimming stripped 1 base from V and 0 bases from J, with 11 bases between. In germline, CDR1 is SGHRS, CDR2 YFSETQ. CDR3 length: 16 amino acids. CDR3: CASSLTATSSYNEQFF. The CDR3, as DNA: TGCGCCAGCAGCTTGACAGCAACGAGCTCCTACAATGAGCAGTTCTTC.

V gene TRBV18 combines with J gene TRBJ1-3; 7 positions agree with TRBD1. Germline V lookup: CDR1 KGHSH, CDR2 LQKENI. The V segment lost 0 bases and the J segment 4 bases; nucleotides outside the gene matches: 0. This CDR3 region has 14 residues. The CDR3 is CASSPPGQGNTIYF. The CDR3 nucleotides are TGTGCCAGCTCACCACCGGGACAGGGAAACACCATATATTTT. Full variable domain (missing parts from reference TRBV18 and TRBJ1-3): NAGVMQNPRHLVRRRGQEARLRCSPMKGHSHVYWYRQLPEEGLKFMVYLQKENIIDESGMPKERFSAEFPKEGPSILRIQQVVRGDSAAYFCASSPPGQGNTIYFGEGSWLTVV.

The count of this clone is one. The chain employs TRBV6-5 and TRBJ2-5; D gene uncertain. The CDR3 spans 16 residues. Trimming pared 0 bases from V and 2 bases from J, leaving 13 bases between. Germline values: CDR1 MNHEY, CDR2 SVGAGI. The CDR3 DNA is TGTGCCAGCAGTTACTCCACTGGTCCGACTCAAGAGACCCAGTACTTC. Protein product: CASSYSTGPTQETQYF.